This TCR beta chain is from a study of T cells in Graves' hyperthyroidism and ophthalmopathy. Uncontrolled infection, other autoimmune disease, pregnancy or lactation disqualified patients from enrolment. In making diagnoses, clinical symptoms, serum thyroxine and TRAb, thyroid ultrasound and orbital computed tomography were all used. Study-wide results and caveats: Most thyroid clonotypes with frequency above 0.001 were detected in blood. The model made its ophthalmopathy prediction, and onset followed a median approximately six months later.

In this sample, this clonotype turned up a few times. Its antigen is as yet unknown. Amplification yielded TCR beta CDR3 regions, with RNA transcripts as the source. Using the HTBI primer set, a first-round RT-PCR was run on the TCR CDR3. TCRdb redid the calling of the multiplex PCR reads with MiXCR, one entry per CDR3 protein. The sample records about 600,000 distinct CDR3 sequences, roughly a sixth being singletons. J was trimmed by 4 bases and V by 12 bases; bases with no gene match: 11. The CDR3 length is 14 residues. Germline CDR1 and CDR2: KGHDR and SFDVKD. Sequencing was performed on blood. The TCR comes from a woman in her 40s with Graves' ophthalmopathy. The chain carries TRBV24-1 and TRBJ2-1, with 7 bases identical to TRBD1. The CDR3 protein is CASSAGGRYNEQFF. In DNA, the CDR3 is TGTGCCTCCTCGGCAGGGGGTAGGTACAATGAGCAGTTCTTC.